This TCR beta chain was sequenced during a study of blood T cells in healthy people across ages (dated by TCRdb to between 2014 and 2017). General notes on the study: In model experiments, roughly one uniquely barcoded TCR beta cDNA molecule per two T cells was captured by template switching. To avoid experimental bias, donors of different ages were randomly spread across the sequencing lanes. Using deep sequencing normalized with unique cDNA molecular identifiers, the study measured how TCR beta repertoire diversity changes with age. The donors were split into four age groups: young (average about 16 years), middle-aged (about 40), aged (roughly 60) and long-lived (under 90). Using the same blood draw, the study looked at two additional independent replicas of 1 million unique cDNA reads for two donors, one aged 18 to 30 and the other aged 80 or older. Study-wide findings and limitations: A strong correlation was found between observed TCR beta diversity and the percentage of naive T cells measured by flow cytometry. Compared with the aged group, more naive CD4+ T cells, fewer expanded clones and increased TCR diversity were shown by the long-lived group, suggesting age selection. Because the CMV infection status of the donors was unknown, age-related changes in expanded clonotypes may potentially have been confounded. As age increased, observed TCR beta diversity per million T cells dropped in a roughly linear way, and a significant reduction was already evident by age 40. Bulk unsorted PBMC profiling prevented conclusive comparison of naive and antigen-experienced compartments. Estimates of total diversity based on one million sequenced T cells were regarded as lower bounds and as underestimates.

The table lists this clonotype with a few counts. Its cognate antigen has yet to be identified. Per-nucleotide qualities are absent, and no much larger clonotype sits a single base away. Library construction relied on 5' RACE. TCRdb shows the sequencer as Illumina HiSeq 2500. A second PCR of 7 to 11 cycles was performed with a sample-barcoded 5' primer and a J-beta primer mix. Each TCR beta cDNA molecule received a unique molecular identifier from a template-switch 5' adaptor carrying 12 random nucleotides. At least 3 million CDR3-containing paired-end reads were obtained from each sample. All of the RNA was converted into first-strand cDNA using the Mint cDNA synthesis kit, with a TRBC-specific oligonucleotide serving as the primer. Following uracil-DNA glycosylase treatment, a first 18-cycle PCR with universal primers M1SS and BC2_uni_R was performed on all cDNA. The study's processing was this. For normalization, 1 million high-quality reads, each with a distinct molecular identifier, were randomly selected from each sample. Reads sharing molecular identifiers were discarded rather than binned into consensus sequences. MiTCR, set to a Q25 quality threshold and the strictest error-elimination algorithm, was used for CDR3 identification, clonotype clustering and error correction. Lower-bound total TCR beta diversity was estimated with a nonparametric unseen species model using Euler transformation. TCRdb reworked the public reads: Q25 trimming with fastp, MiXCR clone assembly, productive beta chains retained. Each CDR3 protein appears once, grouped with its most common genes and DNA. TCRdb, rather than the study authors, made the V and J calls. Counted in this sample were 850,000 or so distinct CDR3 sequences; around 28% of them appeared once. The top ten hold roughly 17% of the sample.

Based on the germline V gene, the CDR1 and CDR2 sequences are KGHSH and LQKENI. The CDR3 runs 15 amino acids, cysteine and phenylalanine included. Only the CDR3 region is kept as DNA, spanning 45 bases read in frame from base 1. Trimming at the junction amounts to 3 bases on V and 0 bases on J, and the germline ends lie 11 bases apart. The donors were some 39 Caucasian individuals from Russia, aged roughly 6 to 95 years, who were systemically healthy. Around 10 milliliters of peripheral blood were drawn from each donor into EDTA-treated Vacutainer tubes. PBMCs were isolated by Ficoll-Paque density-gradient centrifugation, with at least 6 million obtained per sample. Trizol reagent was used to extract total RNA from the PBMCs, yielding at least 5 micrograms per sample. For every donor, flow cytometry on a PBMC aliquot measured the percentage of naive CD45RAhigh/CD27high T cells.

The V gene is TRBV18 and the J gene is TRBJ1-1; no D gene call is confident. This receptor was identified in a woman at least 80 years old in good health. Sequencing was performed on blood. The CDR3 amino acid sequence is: CASSPYNTMNTEAFF. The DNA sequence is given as TGTGCCAGCTCACCCTATAACACCATGAACACTGAAGCTTTCTTT. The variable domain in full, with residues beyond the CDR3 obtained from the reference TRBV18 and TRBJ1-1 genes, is NAGVMQNPRHLVRRRGQEARLRCSPMKGHSHVYWYRQLPEEGLKFMVYLQKENIIDESGMPKERFSAEFPKEGPSILRIQQVVRGDSAAYFCASSPYNTMNTEAFFGQGTRLTVV.